What follows are 16 T cell receptor beta chains derived from one specimen sequenced in a study of beta chain features in type 1 diabetes. The whole isolated RNA underwent reverse transcription, so sequencing captured expressed TCRB transcripts. Measured with immunoSEQ multiplex PCR; TCRdb has only the in-frame clones, and not every one. This table has 900,000 or so clones, roughly 15% appearing once. The sample consisted of naive CD4+ T cells from blood. Receptors originate from a woman younger than 30 in good health.

The J gene is TRBJ2-1, the V gene TRBV10-3; 7 bases fit TRBD2. Germline CDR1 is ENHRY and CDR2 is SYGVKD. This CDR3 contains 14 residues. After removal of 8 bases from V and 5 bases from J, the junction contained 9 bases not matched to a gene. The CDR3: CAIRAGALDNEQFF. The CDR3 DNA reads TGTGCCATCCGGGCGGGAGCGTTGGACAATGAGCAGTTCTTC.

This chain links TRBV5-4 with TRBJ1-2; no definite D call. The CDR3 extends over 12 amino acids. V gave up 0 bases and J gave up 8 bases, with 8 bases separating them. The germline V gene encodes CDR1 SGHNT and CDR2 YYREEE (reference sequence). The CDR3 DNA follows: TGTGCCAGCAGCTTGGGCAGTGGGGGCTACACCTTC. This sequence encodes CASSLGSGGYTF.

V gene TRBV19 combines with J gene TRBJ1-5, with D hard to call. This CDR3 comprises 16 residues. CDR1 and CDR2 from the germline V gene are LNHDA and SQIVND (reference sequence). V lost 4 bases to trimming and J lost 0 bases, with 13 bases between them. CDR3 loop: CASSTALETSNQPQHF. As DNA, the CDR3 is TGTGCCAGTAGTACGGCGCTGGAGACTAGCAATCAGCCCCAGCATTTT.

This clone was detected only a few times. DNA for the CDR3: TGTGCCAGCTTCCCCCCGGCGGCGCTCGGGAATGAGCAGTTCTTC. This encodes CASFPPAALGNEQFF. The chain links TRBV28 to TRBJ2-1; D gene unclear. Germline V gene data show CDR1 as MDHEN and CDR2 as SYDVKM. This CDR3 has 15 amino acids. V shed 8 bases and J shed 7 bases, with 21 bases lying between them. The full variable domain, its missing parts supplied by reference TRBV28 and TRBJ2-1, is DVKVTQSSRYLVKRTGEKVFLECVQDMDHENMFWYRQDPGLGLRLIYFSYDVKMKEKGDIPEGYSVSREKKERFSLILESASTNQTSMYLCASFPPAALGNEQFFGPGTRLTVL.

A few counts support this clone. V is TRBV1 and J is TRBJ2-7; TRBD2 is the table's D call and was not checked against the DNA. TRBV1 is a documented pseudogene. The CDR3 has 14 amino acids. The CDR3 here is CTSSQPREVYEQYF. The CDR3 DNA reads as TGCACCAGCAGCCAACCACGGGAGGTGTACGAGCAGTACTTC.

The chain has TRBV4-3 and TRBJ2-1; tentative D call: TRBD2 (5 bases). Trimming took off 1 base at V and 4 bases at J, with 17 bases between the two ends. CDR1 and CDR2 from the germline V gene are LGHNA and YSLEER. This CDR3 is built from 17 residues. The CDR3 protein is CASSQATWLADYNEQFF. The CDR3 DNA follows: TGCGCCAGCAGCCAAGCCACGTGGCTAGCAGATTACAATGAGCAGTTCTTC.

This rearrangement joins TRBV18 to TRBJ1-5; a possible D gene is TRBD1 (6 bases). The CDR3 has 16 amino acids. Germline V gene lookup returns CDR1 KGHSH and CDR2 LQKENI. Between the trimmed V and J ends, which lost 3 bases and 4 bases, there was a span of 16 bases. CDR3 amino acids: CASSPRRTDGNQPQHF. The CDR3 nucleotides read TGTGCCAGCTCACCCCGCCGGACAGACGGGAATCAGCCCCAGCATTTT.

The table lists this clone with a few counts. CDR3: CASSLRTSGDYEQYF. The CDR3 nucleotides are TGTGCCAGCAGCTTACGGACTAGCGGAGATTACGAGCAGTACTTC. The V call is TRBV13, the J call TRBJ2-7; 10 bases are shared with TRBD2. Trimming at V came to 2 bases and at J to 4 bases, leaving 5 bases not matched to a gene. This CDR3 is built from 15 residues. In germline, CDR1 is PRHDT, CDR2 FYEKMQ (reference sequence). Full variable domain (missing parts from reference TRBV13 and TRBJ2-7): AAGVIQSPRHLIKEKRETATLKCYPIPRHDTVYWYQQGPGQDPQFLISFYEKMQSDKGSIPDRFSAQQFSDYHSELNMSSLELGDSALYFCASSLRTSGDYEQYFGPGTRLTVT.

J is TRBJ2-2 and V is TRBV29-1; the match to TRBD2 covers 7 bases. The trim removed 3 bases at V and 5 bases at J, leaving 12 bases unmatched. The CDR3 spans 16 residues. Germline assignment: CDR1 SQVTM and CDR2 ANQGSEA. CDR3: CSVDRLGGRSTGELFF. CDR3 nucleotides: TGCAGCGTTGATCGCTTAGGCGGGAGAAGTACCGGGGAGCTGTTTTTT.

This clone was observed a few times. The chain has TRBV10-3 and TRBJ2-7; 14 bases map to TRBD2. The J segment lost 3 bases and the V segment lost 2 bases, leaving 12 bases of the junction unmatched. This CDR3 spans 19 amino acids. Germline loops: CDR1 ENHRY, CDR2 SYGVKD. CDR3 region: CAISETAHLGLAGDYEQYF. The CDR3 region has the DNA TGTGCCATCAGTGAGACCGCCCACTTGGGACTAGCGGGAGACTACGAGCAGTACTTC.

This clone was seen a handful of times. The V call is TRBV7-3, the J call TRBJ2-2; D is undetermined. Germline V gives CDR1 SGHTA, CDR2 FQGTGA. Trimming took off 4 bases at V and 0 bases at J, with 3 bases between the two ends. This CDR3 region has 13 residues. The DNA for the CDR3 is TGTGCCAGCAGCTCAGCGAACACCGGGGAGCTGTTTTTT. Translating gives CASSSANTGELFF.

This clone was recorded a few times. The chain has TRBV6-5 and TRBJ2-7; 7 bases agree with TRBD1. Losses at the gene ends were 6 bases for V and 6 bases for J; bases not matched to a gene: 14. The CDR3 consists of 15 residues. Per germline, CDR1 MNHEY and CDR2 SVGAGI. In nucleotides, the CDR3 is TGTGCCAGCAGCCGTGGACAGGTCGTTCAGGGCGAGCAGTACTTC. Protein: CASSRGQVVQGEQYF.

This rearrangement joins TRBV25-1 to TRBJ1-4, with D possibly matching TRBD1 (6 bases). CDR1 and CDR2 from the germline V gene are MGHDK and SYGVNS. CDR3 length: 14 residues. V was clipped by 3 bases and J by 7 bases, with 12 bases between them. The CDR3 DNA reads as TGTGCCAGCAGTGAGTACCAGGGGAGTGAAAAACTGTTTTTT. This sequence encodes CASSEYQGSEKLFF. The full variable domain, completed using reference TRBV25-1 and TRBJ1-4, is EADIYQTPRYLVIGTGKKITLECSQTMGHDKMYWYQQDPGMELHLIHYSYGVNSTEKGDLSSESTVSRIRTEHFPLTLESARPSHTSQYLCASSEYQGSEKLFFGSGTQLSVL.

This rearrangement joins TRBV4-3 to TRBJ2-2; D is undetermined. The germline gives CDR1 LGHNA, CDR2 YSLEER. CDR3 length equals 15 residues. Trimming stripped 1 base from V and 6 bases from J, with 12 bases between. CDR3 bases: TGCGCCAGCAGCCAAGGTGGCACCCTAGCCGGGGAGCTGTTTTTT. Protein sequence: CASSQGGTLAGELFF.

The rearrangement joins TRBV19 to TRBJ1-5, with 7 positions matching TRBD1. With V trimmed by 4 bases and J by 0 bases, 6 bases remained unmatched. The germline gives CDR1 LNHDA, CDR2 SQIVND (reference sequence). This CDR3 has 16 residues. The CDR3 loop is CASSTGTAYSNQPQHF. For the CDR3, the DNA is TGTGCCAGTAGTACCGGGACAGCCTATAGCAATCAGCCCCAGCATTTT.

CDR3 region: CASSHVLAESSYEQYF. Written as DNA, the CDR3 is TGTGCCAGCAGCCATGTCCTAGCGGAGAGCTCCTACGAGCAGTACTTC. This sequence joins TRBV4-2 and TRBJ2-7, with 7 bases aligning to TRBD2. Germline values: CDR1 LGHNA, CDR2 YNFKEQ. CDR3 length: 16 residues. The V gene end was trimmed by 3 bases and the J gene end by 0 bases; junction bases not matched to a gene: 8.